This T cell receptor (beta chain) emerged from a study of cytomegalovirus exposure and HLA in healthy donors. This CDR3 is 13 amino acids long. V lost 4 bases, J lost 2 bases, and 1 base stayed unmatched. Germline V CDR1 and CDR2: SQVTM, ANQGSEA. There are a few counts of this clone. The primer mix had 60 Vbeta and 13 Jbeta primers. Clones were read by immunoSEQ multiplex PCR, and TCRdb kept only the in-frame ones, dropping some. This sample has around 180,000 clones; about 80% occur once, and the top ten carry 0.95% to 1.4%. This chain links TRBV29-1 with TRBJ1-3; 8 bases agree with TRBD1. Sequencing was carried out using PBMCs. This clonotype originated in a woman in her thirties or forties in good health and CMV-seronegative. DNA for the CDR3: TGCAGCGTTGGGGGACAGGCTGGAAACACCATATATTTT. Amino acids: CSVGGQAGNTIYF.